The TCR beta chain described here comes from a study of shared clonotypes between healthy human individuals. Study results and caveats: Some naive CD4 clonotypes, roughly 4.7%, turned up in common across several donors. Lower generation probabilities were found for non-shared clonotypes than for those shared by all four donors.

The input for sorted-subset replicate PCRs was around 200 ng DNA, around 27,000 T cell genomes. Using immunoSEQ multiplex PCR, the repertoire was profiled, and TCRdb retains in-frame clones only, with some absent. The repertoire holds about 1 million clones, with around 74% as singletons. This clone appeared once. Its antigen is not identified. One junction end disagrees with the germline gene, perhaps due to a read error. This CDR3 is built from 13 residues. CDR1 is LNHDA and CDR2 is SQIVND in the germline V gene (reference sequence). V usage is TRBV19 and J usage is TRBJ2-6; TRBD1 agrees at 7 bases. Specimen: memory CD4+ T cells sorted from blood. Subset in this sample: CD45RA-negative fraction. The clonotype was recovered from a man between 18 and 29 years old in good health. The CDR3 DNA follows: TGTGCCAGTAGTGTCACAGGGGTCAACGTCCTGACTTTC. Protein sequence: CASSVTGVNVLTF.